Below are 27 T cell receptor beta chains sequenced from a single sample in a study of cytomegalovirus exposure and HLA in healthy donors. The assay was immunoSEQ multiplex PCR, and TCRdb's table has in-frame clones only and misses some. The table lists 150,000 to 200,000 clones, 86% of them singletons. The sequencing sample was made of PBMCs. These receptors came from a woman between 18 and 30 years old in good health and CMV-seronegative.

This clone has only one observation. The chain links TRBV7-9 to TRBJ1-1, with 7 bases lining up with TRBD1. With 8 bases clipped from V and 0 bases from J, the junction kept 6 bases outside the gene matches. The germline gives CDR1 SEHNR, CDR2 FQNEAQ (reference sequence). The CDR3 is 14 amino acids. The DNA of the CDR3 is TGTGCCAGCGGACGACAGGGATTGAACACTGAAGCTTTCTTT. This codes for CASGRQGLNTEAFF.

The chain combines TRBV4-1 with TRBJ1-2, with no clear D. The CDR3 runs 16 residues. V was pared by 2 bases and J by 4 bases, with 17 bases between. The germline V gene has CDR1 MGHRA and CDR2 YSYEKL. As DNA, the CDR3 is TGCGCCAGCAGCCAACTCTTCACGGGATCCGTCTATGGCTACACCTTC. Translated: CASSQLFTGSVYGYTF.

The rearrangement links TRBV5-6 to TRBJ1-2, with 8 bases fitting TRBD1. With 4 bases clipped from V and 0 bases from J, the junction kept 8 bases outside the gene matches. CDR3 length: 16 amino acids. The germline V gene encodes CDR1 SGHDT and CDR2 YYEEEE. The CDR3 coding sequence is TGTGCCAGCAGCCTGCCAGGGGGCACCTCTAACTATGGCTACACCTTC. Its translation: CASSLPGGTSNYGYTF.

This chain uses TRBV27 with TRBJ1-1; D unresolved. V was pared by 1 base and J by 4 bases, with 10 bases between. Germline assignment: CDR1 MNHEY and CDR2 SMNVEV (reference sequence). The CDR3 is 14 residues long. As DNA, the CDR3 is TGTGCCAGCAGTTTATTTCCCCTCCCCACTGAAGCTTTCTTT. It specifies CASSLFPLPTEAFF.

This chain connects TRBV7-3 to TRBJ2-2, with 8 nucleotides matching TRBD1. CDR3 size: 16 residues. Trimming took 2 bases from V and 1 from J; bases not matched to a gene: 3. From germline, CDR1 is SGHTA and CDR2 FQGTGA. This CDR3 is CASSLGGTGNTGELFF. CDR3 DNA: TGTGCCAGCAGCTTAGGAGGGACAGGGAACACCGGGGAGCTGTTTTTT.

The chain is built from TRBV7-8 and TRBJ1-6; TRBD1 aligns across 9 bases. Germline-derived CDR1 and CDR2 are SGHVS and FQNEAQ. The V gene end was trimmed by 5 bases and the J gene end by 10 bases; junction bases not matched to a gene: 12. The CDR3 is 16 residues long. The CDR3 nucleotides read TGTGCCAGCAGCCTCGGACAGGGGAGTTCCTGGTCACCCCTCCACTTT. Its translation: CASSLGQGSSWSPLHF.

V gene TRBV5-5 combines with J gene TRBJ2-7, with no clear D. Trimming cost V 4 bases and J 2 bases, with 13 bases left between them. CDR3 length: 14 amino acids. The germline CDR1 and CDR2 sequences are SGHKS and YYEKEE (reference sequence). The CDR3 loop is CASSLPLGPYEQYF. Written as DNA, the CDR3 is TGTGCCAGCAGCCTTCCCCTGGGCCCCTACGAGCAGTACTTC.

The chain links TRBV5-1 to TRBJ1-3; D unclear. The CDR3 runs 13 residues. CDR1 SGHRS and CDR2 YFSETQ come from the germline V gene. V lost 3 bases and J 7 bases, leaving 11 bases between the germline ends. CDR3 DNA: TGCGCCAGCAGCTCGGGGTTTCCCAACACCATATATTTT. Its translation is CASSSGFPNTIYF.

CDR3 sequence (DNA): TGCGCCAGCAAAGACAGGGAATATCAGCCCCAGCATTTT. It codes for CASKDREYQPQHF. The rearrangement joins TRBV10-2 to TRBJ1-5; 7 bases line up with TRBD1. This CDR3 comprises 13 residues. Germline CDR1 and CDR2: WSHSY and SAAADI. J lost 5 bases, V lost 7 bases, and 5 bases had no gene match.

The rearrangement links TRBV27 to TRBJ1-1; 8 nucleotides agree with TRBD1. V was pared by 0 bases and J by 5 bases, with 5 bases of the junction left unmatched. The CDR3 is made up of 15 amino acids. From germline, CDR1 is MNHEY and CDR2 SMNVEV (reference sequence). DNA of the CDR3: TGTGCCAGCAGTTTATCAACAGGGGGGTGGACTGAAGCTTTCTTT. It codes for CASSLSTGGWTEAFF.

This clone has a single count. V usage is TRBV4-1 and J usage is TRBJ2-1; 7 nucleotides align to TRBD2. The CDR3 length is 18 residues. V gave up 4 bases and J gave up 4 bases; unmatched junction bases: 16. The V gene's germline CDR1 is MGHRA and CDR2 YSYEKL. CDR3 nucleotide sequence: TGCGCCAGCAGCCTGGGATTCTTTAAGCGGGACTCTTACAATGAGCAGTTCTTC. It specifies CASSLGFFKRDSYNEQFF.

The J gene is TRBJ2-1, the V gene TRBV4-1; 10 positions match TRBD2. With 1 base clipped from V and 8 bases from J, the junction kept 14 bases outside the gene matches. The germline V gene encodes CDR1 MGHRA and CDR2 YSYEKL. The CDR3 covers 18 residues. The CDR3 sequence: CASSQVFRLAGVPDEQFF. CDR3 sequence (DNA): TGCGCCAGCAGCCAAGTTTTTCGGCTAGCGGGAGTCCCCGATGAGCAGTTCTTC.

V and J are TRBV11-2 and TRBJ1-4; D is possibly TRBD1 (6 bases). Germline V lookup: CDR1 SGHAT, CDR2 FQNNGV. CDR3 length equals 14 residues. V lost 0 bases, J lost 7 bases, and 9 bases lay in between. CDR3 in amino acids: CASSLEQGGEKLFF. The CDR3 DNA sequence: TGTGCCAGCAGCTTAGAACAGGGTGGTGAAAAACTGTTTTTT.

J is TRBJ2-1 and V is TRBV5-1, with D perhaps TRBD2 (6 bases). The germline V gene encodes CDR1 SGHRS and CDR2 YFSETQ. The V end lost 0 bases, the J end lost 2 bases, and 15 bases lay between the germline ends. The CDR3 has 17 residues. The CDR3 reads CASSLDLAAGPYNEQFF. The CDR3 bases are TGCGCCAGCAGCTTGGATCTAGCCGCGGGACCCTACAATGAGCAGTTCTTC.

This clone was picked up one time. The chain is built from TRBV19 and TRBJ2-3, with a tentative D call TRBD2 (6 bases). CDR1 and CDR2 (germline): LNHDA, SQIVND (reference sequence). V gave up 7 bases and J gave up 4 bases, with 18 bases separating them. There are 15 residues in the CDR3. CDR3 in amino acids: CASIGPGTPSDTQYF. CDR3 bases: TGTGCCAGTATCGGCCCCGGGACTCCATCAGATACGCAGTATTTT.

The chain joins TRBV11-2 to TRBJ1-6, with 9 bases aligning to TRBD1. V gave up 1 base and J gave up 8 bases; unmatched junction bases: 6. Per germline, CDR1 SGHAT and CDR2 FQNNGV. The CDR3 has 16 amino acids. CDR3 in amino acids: CASSLAPGQGHSPLHF. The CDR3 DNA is TGTGCCAGCAGCTTAGCCCCGGGACAGGGACATTCACCCCTCCACTTT.

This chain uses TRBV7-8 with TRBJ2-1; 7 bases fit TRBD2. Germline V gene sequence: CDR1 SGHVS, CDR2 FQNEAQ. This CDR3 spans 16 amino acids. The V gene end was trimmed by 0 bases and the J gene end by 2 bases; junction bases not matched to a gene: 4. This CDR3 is CASSLASGLTYNEQFF. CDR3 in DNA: TGTGCCAGCAGCTTAGCTAGCGGGCTCACCTACAATGAGCAGTTCTTC. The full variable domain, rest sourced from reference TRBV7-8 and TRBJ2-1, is GAGVSQSPRYKVAKRGQDVALRCDPISGHVSLFWYQQALGQGPEFLTYFQNEAQLDKSGLPSDRFFAERPEGSVSTLKIQRTQQEDSAVYLCASSLASGLTYNEQFFGPGTRLTVL.

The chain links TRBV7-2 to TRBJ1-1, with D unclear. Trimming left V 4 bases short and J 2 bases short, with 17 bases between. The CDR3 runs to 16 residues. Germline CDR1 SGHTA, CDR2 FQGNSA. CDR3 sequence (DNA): TGTGCCAGCAGCTCTAGGACCGGGAGGCTTAACACTGAAGCTTTCTTT. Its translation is CASSSRTGRLNTEAFF.

The CDR3 here is CASSLGGLPYNEQFF. The DNA for the CDR3 is TGTGCCAGCAGTTTAGGGGGCCTGCCCTACAATGAGCAGTTCTTC. This rearrangement joins TRBV27 to TRBJ2-1, with D perhaps TRBD1 (6 bases). Trimming took 2 bases from V and 2 from J, leaving 10 bases between them. This CDR3 is built from 15 residues. Per germline, CDR1 MNHEY and CDR2 SMNVEV (reference sequence).

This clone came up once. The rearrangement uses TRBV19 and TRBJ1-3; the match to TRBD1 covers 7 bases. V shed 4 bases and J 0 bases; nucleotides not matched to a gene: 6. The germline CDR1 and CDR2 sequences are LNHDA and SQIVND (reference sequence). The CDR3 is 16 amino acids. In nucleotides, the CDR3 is TGTGCCAGTAGTACTCCCGGGACAGTCTCTGGAAACACCATATATTTT. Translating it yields CASSTPGTVSGNTIYF.

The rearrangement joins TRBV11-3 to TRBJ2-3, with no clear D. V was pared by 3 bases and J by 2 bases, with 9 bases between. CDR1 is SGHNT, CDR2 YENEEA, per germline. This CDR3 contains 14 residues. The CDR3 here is CASSFGGTTDTQYF. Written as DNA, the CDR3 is TGTGCCAGCAGCTTTGGCGGTACCACAGATACGCAGTATTTT.

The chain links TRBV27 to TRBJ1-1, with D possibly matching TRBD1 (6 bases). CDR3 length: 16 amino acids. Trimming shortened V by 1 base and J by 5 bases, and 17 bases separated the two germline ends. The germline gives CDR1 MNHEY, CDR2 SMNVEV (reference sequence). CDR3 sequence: CASSLLGQLKGTEAFF. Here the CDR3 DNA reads TGTGCCAGCAGTTTATTGGGACAACTCAAAGGGACTGAAGCTTTCTTT.

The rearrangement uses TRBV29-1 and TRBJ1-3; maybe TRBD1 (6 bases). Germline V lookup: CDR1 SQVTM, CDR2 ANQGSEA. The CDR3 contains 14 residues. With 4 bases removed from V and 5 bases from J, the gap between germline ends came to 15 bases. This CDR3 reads CSVGRGQRRNTIYF. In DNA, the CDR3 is TGCAGCGTTGGGCGCGGACAGAGGAGAAACACCATATATTTT.

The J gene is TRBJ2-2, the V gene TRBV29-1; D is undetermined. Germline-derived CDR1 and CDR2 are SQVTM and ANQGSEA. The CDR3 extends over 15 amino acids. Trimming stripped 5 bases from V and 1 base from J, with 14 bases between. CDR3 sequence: CSVPRVGGNTGELFF. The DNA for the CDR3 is TGCAGCGTTCCCCGGGTCGGCGGGAACACCGGGGAGCTGTTTTTT.

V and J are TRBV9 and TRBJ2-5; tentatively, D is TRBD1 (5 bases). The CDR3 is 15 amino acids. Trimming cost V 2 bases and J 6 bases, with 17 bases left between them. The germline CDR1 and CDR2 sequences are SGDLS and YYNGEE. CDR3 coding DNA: TGTGCCAGCAGCGTTCAAGGCAGGGATTTTCAGACCCAGTACTTC. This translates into CASSVQGRDFQTQYF.

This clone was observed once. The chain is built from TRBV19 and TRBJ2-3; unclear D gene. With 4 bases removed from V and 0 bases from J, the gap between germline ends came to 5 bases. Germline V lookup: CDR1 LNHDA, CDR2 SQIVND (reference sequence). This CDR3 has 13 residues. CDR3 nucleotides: TGTGCCAGTAGTAGCGTTAGCACAGATACGCAGTATTTT. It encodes CASSSVSTDTQYF. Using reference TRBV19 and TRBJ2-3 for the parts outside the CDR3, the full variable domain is DGGITQSPKYLFRKEGQNVTLSCEQNLNHDAMYWYRQDPGQGLRLIYYSQIVNDFQKGDIAEGYSVSREKKESFPLTVTSAQKNPTAFYLCASSSVSTDTQYFGPGTRLTVL.

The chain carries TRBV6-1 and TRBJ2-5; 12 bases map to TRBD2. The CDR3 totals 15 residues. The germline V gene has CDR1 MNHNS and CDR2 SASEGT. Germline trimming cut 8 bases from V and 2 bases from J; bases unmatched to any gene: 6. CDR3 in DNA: TGTGCCAGCCGACTAGCGGGAGCACTACAAGAGACCCAGTACTTC. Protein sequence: CASRLAGALQETQYF.